This T cell receptor (beta chain) comes out of a study of blood T cell repertoires in COVID-19 (dated by TCRdb to the early 2020s). At the level of the whole study: Samples covering the acute and convalescent phases of COVID-19 were provided by collaborators in the United States, Italy and Spain. The repertoires were released in a freely available public database intended as a resource for research on the immune response to SARS-CoV-2. Where HLA class I and class II types were available, the types were taken from metadata supplied by the sample provider, not from assay-based typing. The dataset comprised deeply sampled blood TCRbeta repertoires from subjects exposed to, actively infected with, or recovered from COVID-19. The material from the prospective study consisted of cDNA or gDNA derived from T cells, B-cell-depleted T cells, or PBMCs. Samples came from the ongoing ImmuneRACE study (first 160 participants) plus 1,254 subjects from 6 global collaborators. Sample metadata almost always included a de-identified subject ID, COVID-19 status, age in years and sex.

On the study overall, not on this receptor specifically: The amount of clinical and demographic metadata varied by source and participant and was provided uncurated.

The collaborating institutions used their own protocols to collect whole blood in K2EDTA tubes. Collaborator samples were shipped for TCRbeta analysis as frozen whole blood, isolated PBMCs, or DNA extracted from either sample type. From V the trimming removes 4 bases and from J it removes 5 bases, while the gene matches leave 11 bases of the junction unaccounted for. Reading from cysteine to phenylalanine, the CDR3 counts 15 amino acids. Here the CDR3 DNA is all that survives: 45 bases in frame from base 1. CDR1 SGDLS and CDR2 YYNGEE are derived from the germline V gene. TCRbeta CDR3 regions were amplified from genomic DNA using the immunoSEQ Assay, a bias-controlled multiplex PCR. The published analysis was carried out like this. Within the assay, amplification of reference gene primers was used to estimate how many nucleated cells each sample contained. To quantify the absolute abundance of each unique TCRbeta CDR3 rearrangement, sequence reads were collapsed and filtered. For each sample, productive Simpson clonality was calculated as the square root of Simpson's diversity index across productive rearrangements. TCRdb took over this immuneACCESS table, retaining in-frame rearrangements with V and J assigned. Such tables are incomplete; in checked studies, under half of the missing clones stem from an unresolved V gene, and the remainder is unexplained. V and J calls plus clone size are reproduced from that table; the DNA served to infer D and trimming. This sample holds 200,000 to 300,000 clones; more than 70% were observed only once. The ten biggest clones cover under 2.5% of the sample.

As for this clone: The specificity of this receptor is unknown. No base quality information exists; no much larger clone differs at one position.

Sequenced input: peripheral blood. Recombination connected TRBV9 to TRBJ2-5; TRBD2 aligns with 7 central bases. The TCR was taken from a woman aged 50 to 60 with acute or convalescent COVID-19. The sequence in DNA is TGTGCCAGCAGCCCCATGGGGGGGAATTGGGAGACCCAGTACTTC. It codes for CASSPMGGNWETQYF.